These T cell receptor beta chains were read from a single sample in a study of glioma-infiltrating T cells after dendritic cell vaccination. Measured with immunoSEQ multiplex PCR; TCRdb has only the in-frame clones, and not every one. This table has roughly 85,000 clones, 85% appearing once. Specimen: blood, collected after dendritic cell vaccination. The receptor set was obtained from a human donor with glioblastoma. Both conserved end residues are part of each CDR3. The order of the fields is clone size, V gene, J gene, D gene, CDR3 DNA, CDR3 protein. D genes are given only for firm matches. The size field is filled for only some rows; it gives once, few, many or a size class.

>few|TRBV6-4|TRBJ1-1|NA
TGTGCCAGCAGTGACACAGACAGGTCCACTGAAGCTTTCTTT
CASSDTDRSTEAFF
>NA|TRBV27|TRBJ2-1|TRBD2
TGTGCCAGCAGTCAGGTGGGGGGGGGAATCTCCTACAATGAGCAGTTCTTC
CASSQVGGGISYNEQFF
>NA|TRBV4-1|TRBJ2-7|NA
TGCGCCAGCAGCCAACCAGGAGAGCAGTACTTC
CASSQPGEQYF
>few|TRBV11-1|TRBJ2-2|NA
TGTGCCAGCAGCTTACTCGGGGGGCCTTCGAACACCGGGGAGCTGTTTTTT
CASSLLGGPSNTGELFF
>NA|TRBV7-2|TRBJ1-5|NA
TGTGCCAGCAGCTTAACGAGTCTTGGCAATCAGCCCCAGCATTTT
CASSLTSLGNQPQHF
>few|TRBV19|TRBJ1-5|TRBD1
TGTGCCAGTAGAAGGGCGCACGGACAGGGCGGTCAGCCCCAGCATTTT
CASRRAHGQGGQPQHF
>NA|TRBV7-8|TRBJ1-4|NA
TGTGCCAGCAGCTCAATCAACTTCCCGGGACACCTAGGGGAAAAACTGTTTTTT
CASSSINFPGHLGEKLFF
>NA|TRBV6-5|TRBJ1-5|NA
TGTGCCAGCAGTTACGGGCAGAGCAATCAGCCCCAGCATTTT
CASSYGQSNQPQHF
>NA|TRBV11-3|TRBJ2-7|NA
TGTGCCAGCAGCTTAGATCCCCAAGCCAAGCAGTACTTC
CASSLDPQAKQYF
>NA|TRBV4-3|TRBJ2-1|NA
TGCGCCAGCAGCCAAGAGGCAGAACGAGAGCAGTTCTTC
CASSQEAEREQFF
>NA|TRBV5-1|TRBJ2-5|NA
TGCGCCACCCAAGGGGGGGGATTCGGCCAAGAGACCCAGTACTTC
CATQGGGFGQETQYF
>NA|TRBV28|TRBJ1-4|TRBD1
TGTGCCAGCAGTTTAGGGGACGGGACAGGGTCTAATGAAAAACTGTTTTTT
CASSLGDGTGSNEKLFF
>NA|TRBV25-1|TRBJ2-5|NA
TGTGCCAGCATGGGGGGGGCGGGCCAACGGTGGGAGACCCAGTACTTC
CASMGGAGQRWETQYF
>NA|TRBV7-7|TRBJ2-7|TRBD1
TGTGCCAGCAGCGTTGGGACAGGGTCCTACGAGCAGTACTTC
CASSVGTGSYEQYF
>NA|TRBV5-4|TRBJ2-7|TRBD1
TGTGCCAGCAGCTTAGCTACAGGGGGCCACGAGCAGTACTTC
CASSLATGGHEQYF
>NA|TRBV30|TRBJ2-7|TRBD2
TGTGCCTGGAGGAGGACTAGCGGGAGTTTTAGAGAGCAGTACTTC
CAWRRTSGSFREQYF
>NA|TRBV7-2|TRBJ1-2|TRBD1
TGTGCCAGCAGCTTAGATTCGGGGCGGCAGGGGGATAACTATGGCTACACCTTC
CASSLDSGRQGDNYGYTF
>NA|TRBV7-2|TRBJ2-5|TRBD1
TGTGCCAGCAGCGATGACAGGGTTTTCGAGGAGACCCAGTACTTC
CASSDDRVFEETQYF
>few|TRBV27|TRBJ1-1|NA
TGTGCCAGCAGCCTAAAACGGGGGGGATTAACTGAAGCTTTCTTT
CASSLKRGGLTEAFF
>once|TRBV27|TRBJ1-1|NA
TGTGCCAGCAGTTTCGGCGAGGGGAACACTGAAGCTTTCTTT
CASSFGEGNTEAFF
>NA|TRBV28|TRBJ2-1|TRBD1
TGTGCCAGCAGTTTCCCGACAGGGACCAATGAGCAGTTCTTC
CASSFPTGTNEQFF
>NA|TRBV6-5|TRBJ2-7|NA
TGTGCCAGCAGTTACTCGATTGCGGCGAGCTCCTACGAGCAGTACTTC
CASSYSIAASSYEQYF
>NA|TRBV5-5|TRBJ2-7|TRBD2
TGTGCCAGCAGCTTGGTGATAACGGGGGGCGAGCAGTACTTC
CASSLVITGGEQYF
>NA|TRBV7-2|TRBJ1-1|TRBD1
TGTGCCAGCAGCCCAAGGACAGGAACAAACACTGAAGCTTTCTTT
CASSPRTGTNTEAFF
>NA|TRBV7-8|TRBJ1-5|TRBD1
TGTGCCAGCAGCGACCCGACAGGGTTGTTTAGGAGCAATCAGCCCCAGCATTTT
CASSDPTGLFRSNQPQHF
>once|TRBV7-2|TRBJ2-3|NA
TGTGCCAGCAGACCTCCGGGATCGAGCACAGATACGCAGTATTTT
CASRPPGSSTDTQYF
>NA|TRBV9|TRBJ1-1|TRBD1
TGTGCCAGCAGGGTGGGGACAGGGAGGTATGCTGAAGCTTTCTTT
CASRVGTGRYAEAFF
>NA|TRBV7-2|TRBJ1-6|TRBD1
TGTGCCAGCAGCTTAGGGGACAGGGCCCTTTCCGCCCTCCACTTT
CASSLGDRALSALHF
>few|TRBV6-1|TRBJ1-6|TRBD1
TGTGCCAGCAGTGAGACAGGGGTGGGAAATAATTCACCCCTCCACTTT
CASSETGVGNNSPLHF
>NA|TRBV5-4|TRBJ2-1|TRBD2
TGTGCCAGCAGCTTCTTAGCGGGGAACAATGAGCAGTTCTTC
CASSFLAGNNEQFF
>NA|TRBV6-1|TRBJ2-3|NA
TGTGCCAGCAGTGTCGGCCTGACAGTCCCCGCGGCAGATACGCAGTATTTT
CASSVGLTVPAADTQYF
>few|TRBV7-2|TRBJ2-7|TRBD2
TGTGCCAGCAGCTTAGAGGGACTAGCCAATCAGCAGTACTTC
CASSLEGLANQQYF
>NA|TRBV10-3|TRBJ2-7|NA
TGTGCCATCAGTGTACAGTACGAGCAGTACTTC
CAISVQYEQYF
>NA|TRBV9|TRBJ2-2|TRBD1
TGTGCCAGCAGCTCCCGGACAGGGGGCACCGGGGAGCTGTTTTTT
CASSSRTGGTGELFF
>NA|TRBV4-1|TRBJ2-7|NA
TGCGCCAGCAGCCAAGATCTTATAGGACCTACAGGGGAGCAGTACTTC
CASSQDLIGPTGEQYF
>once|TRBV19|TRBJ2-3|NA
TGTGCCAGTAGTATGCTAAGCACAGATACGCAGTATTTT
CASSMLSTDTQYF
>NA|TRBV2|TRBJ1-1|NA
TGTGCCACCCAAAGGACAGCGAACACTGAAGCTTTCTTT
CATQRTANTEAFF
>NA|TRBV6-5|TRBJ1-6|NA
TGTGCCAGCAGCATCGGACAGATACAATTTCCCCTCCACTTT
CASSIGQIQFPLHF
>NA|TRBV6-4|TRBJ2-7|TRBD1
TGTGCCAGCAGTGTTCACAGGGGGCTGTTCTCTTACGAGCAGTACTTC
CASSVHRGLFSYEQYF
>NA|TRBV11-3|TRBJ2-3|TRBD1
TGTGCCAGCAGCTTACAGGGGGCGGCAGATACGCAGTATTTT
CASSLQGAADTQYF
>NA|TRBV10-3|TRBJ1-2|NA
TGTGCCATCAGTGAAGACAGACGCTATGGCTACACCTTC
CAISEDRRYGYTF
>NA|TRBV2|TRBJ2-3|TRBD2
TGTGCCAGCAGTGTGAGCGGGACTAGCACAGATACGCAGTATTTT
CASSVSGTSTDTQYF
>NA|TRBV27|TRBJ2-1|NA
TGTGCCAGCAGTCGGTTAGGGACATCCAATGAGCAGTTCTTC
CASSRLGTSNEQFF
>NA|TRBV5-6|TRBJ1-1|NA
TGTGCCAGCAGCTTTCTGGGGAGGGCCCAGAACACTGAAGCTTTCTTT
CASSFLGRAQNTEAFF
>NA|TRBV28|TRBJ1-6|NA
TGTGCCATCAGAGAGGGTAGCTCACCCCTCCACTTT
CAIREGSSPLHF
>NA|TRBV15|TRBJ2-3|NA
TGTGCCACCAGCAGAGTAGTATCGGATACGCAGTATTTT
CATSRVVSDTQYF
>NA|TRBV5-1|TRBJ1-5|NA
TGCGCCAGCAGCTTGCAGGGTAATCAGCCCCAGCATTTT
CASSLQGNQPQHF
>NA|TRBV18|TRBJ1-2|TRBD1
TGTGCCAGCTCTTCAGGGGGCGACGGCTACACCTTC
CASSSGGDGYTF
>NA|TRBV27|TRBJ2-1|TRBD2
TGTGCCAGCAGTCCGCTAGCGGGAGTTGGCAATGAGCAGTTCTTC
CASSPLAGVGNEQFF
>NA|TRBV6-5|TRBJ2-1|NA
TGTGCCAGCCAGGGGATCTACAATGAGCAGTTCTTC
CASQGIYNEQFF
>NA|TRBV10-2|TRBJ2-7|TRBD2
TGCGCCAGCACATCTAGCGGAGCCTACGAGCAGTACTTC
CASTSSGAYEQYF
>NA|TRBV9|TRBJ2-3|NA
TGTGCCAGCAGCGTAGGGGTGGGCGGGAGCACAGATACGCAGTATTTT
CASSVGVGGSTDTQYF
>NA|TRBV7-2|TRBJ1-5|NA
TGTGCCAGCAGCTCCCAACGAGGTAGCAATCAGCCCCAGCATTTT
CASSSQRGSNQPQHF
>NA|TRBV28|TRBJ1-1|TRBD1
TGTGCCAGCAGGCCGGACAGGGTGGGCACTGAAGCTTTCTTT
CASRPDRVGTEAFF
>NA|TRBV6-4|TRBJ2-1|NA
TGTGCCAGCAGTCCCGACGGACTCAATGAGCAGTTCTTC
CASSPDGLNEQFF
>NA|TRBV7-3|TRBJ2-5|TRBD2
TGTGCCAGCAGCCCCAGCGGGGGGGGTGAGACCCAGTACTTC
CASSPSGGGETQYF
>NA|TRBV29-1|TRBJ2-7|TRBD1
TGCAGCGGCGGACAGGGAAACACCTACGAGCAGTACTTC
CSGGQGNTYEQYF
>NA|TRBV16|TRBJ1-2|NA
TGTGCCAGCAGCCCCGTGGACGGGGATAACTATGGCTACACCTTC
CASSPVDGDNYGYTF
>NA|TRBV4-2|TRBJ2-2|TRBD2
TGTGCCAGCAGCTTTGGACTAGCGGGAGGGCTCGGGGAGCTGTTTTTT
CASSFGLAGGLGELFF
>NA|TRBV6-5|TRBJ1-1|NA
TGTGCCAGCAAGAACAGCGGGGCGGCTGAAGCTTTCTTT
CASKNSGAAEAFF